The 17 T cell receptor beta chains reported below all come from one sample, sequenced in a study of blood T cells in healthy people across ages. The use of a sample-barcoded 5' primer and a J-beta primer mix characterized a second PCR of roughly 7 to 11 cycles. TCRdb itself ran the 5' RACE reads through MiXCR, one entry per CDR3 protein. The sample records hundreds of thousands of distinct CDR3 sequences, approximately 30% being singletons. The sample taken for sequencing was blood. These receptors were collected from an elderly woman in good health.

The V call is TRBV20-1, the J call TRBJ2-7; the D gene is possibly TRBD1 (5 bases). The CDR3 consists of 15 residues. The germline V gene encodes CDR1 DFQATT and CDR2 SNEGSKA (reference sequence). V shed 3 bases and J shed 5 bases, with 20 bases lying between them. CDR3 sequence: CSASRVKAGLHEQYF. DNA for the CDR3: TGCAGTGCTAGTAGAGTTAAGGCAGGGCTGCACGAGCAGTACTTC.

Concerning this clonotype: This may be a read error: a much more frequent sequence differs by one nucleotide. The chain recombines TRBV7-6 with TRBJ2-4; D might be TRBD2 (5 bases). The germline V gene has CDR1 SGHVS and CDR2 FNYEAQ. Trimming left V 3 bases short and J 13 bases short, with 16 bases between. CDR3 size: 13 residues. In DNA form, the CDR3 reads TGTGCCAGCAGCTTCATTGAGGGAAATGAGCAGTACTTC. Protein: CASSFIEGNEQYF.

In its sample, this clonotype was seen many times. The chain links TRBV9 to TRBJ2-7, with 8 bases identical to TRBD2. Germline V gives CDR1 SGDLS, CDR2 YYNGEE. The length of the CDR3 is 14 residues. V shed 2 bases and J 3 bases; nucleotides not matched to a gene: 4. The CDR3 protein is CASSVTGGDYEQYF. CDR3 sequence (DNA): TGTGCCAGCAGCGTGACCGGGGGGGACTACGAGCAGTACTTC.

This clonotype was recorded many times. Here the CDR3 DNA reads TGTGCCAGCAGTCCCATGAGTGAAGCTTTCTTT. This encodes CASSPMSEAFF. This chain connects TRBV12-3 or TRBV12-4 to TRBJ1-1; D is undetermined. The CDR3 sequence is 11 residues long. V lost 5 bases, J lost 7 bases, and 8 bases lay in between.

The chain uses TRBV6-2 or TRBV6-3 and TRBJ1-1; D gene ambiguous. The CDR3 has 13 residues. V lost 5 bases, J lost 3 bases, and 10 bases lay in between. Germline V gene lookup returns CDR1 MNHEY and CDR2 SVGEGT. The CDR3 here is CASSPLEHTEAFF. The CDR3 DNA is TGTGCCAGCAGTCCCCTTGAACACACTGAAGCTTTCTTT.

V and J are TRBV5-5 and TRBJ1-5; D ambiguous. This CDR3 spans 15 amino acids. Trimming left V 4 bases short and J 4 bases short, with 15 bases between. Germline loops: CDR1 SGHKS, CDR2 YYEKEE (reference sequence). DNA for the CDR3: TGTGCCAGCAGCCCCCTTTCAATCGGTAATCAGCCCCAGCATTTT. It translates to CASSPLSIGNQPQHF.

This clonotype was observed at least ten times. CDR3 protein: CASSVESGGHGYTF. DNA for the CDR3: TGTGCCAGCAGCGTAGAGTCAGGGGGCCATGGCTACACCTTC. The V and J genes are TRBV9 and TRBJ1-2; the match to TRBD1 covers 8 bases. The CDR3 has 14 amino acids. J gave up 6 bases and V 0 bases, and 4 bases lay outside the gene matches. The germline CDR1 and CDR2 sequences are SGDLS and YYNGEE.

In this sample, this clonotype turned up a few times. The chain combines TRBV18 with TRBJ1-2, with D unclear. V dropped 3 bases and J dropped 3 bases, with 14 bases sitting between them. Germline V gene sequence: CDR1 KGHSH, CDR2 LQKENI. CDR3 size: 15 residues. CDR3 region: CASSPRREGYYGYTF. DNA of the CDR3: TGTGCCAGCTCACCTAGACGGGAGGGATACTATGGCTACACCTTC. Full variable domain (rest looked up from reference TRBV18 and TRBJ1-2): NAGVMQNPRHLVRRRGQEARLRCSPMKGHSHVYWYRQLPEEGLKFMVYLQKENIIDESGMPKERFSAEFPKEGPSILRIQQVVRGDSAAYFCASSPRREGYYGYTFGSGTRLTVV.

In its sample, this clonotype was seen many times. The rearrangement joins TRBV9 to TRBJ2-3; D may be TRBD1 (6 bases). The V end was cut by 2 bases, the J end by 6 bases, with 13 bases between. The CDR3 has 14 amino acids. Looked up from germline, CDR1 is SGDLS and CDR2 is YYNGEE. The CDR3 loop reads CASSVSGTTDTQYF. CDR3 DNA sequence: TGTGCCAGCAGCGTTTCCGGGACAACCGATACGCAGTATTTT.

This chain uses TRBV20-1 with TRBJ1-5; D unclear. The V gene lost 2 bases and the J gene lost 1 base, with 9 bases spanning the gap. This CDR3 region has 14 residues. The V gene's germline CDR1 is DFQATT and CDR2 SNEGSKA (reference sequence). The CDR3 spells CSARLGQSNQPQHF. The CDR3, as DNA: TGCAGTGCTAGACTAGGGCAGAGCAATCAGCCCCAGCATTTT.

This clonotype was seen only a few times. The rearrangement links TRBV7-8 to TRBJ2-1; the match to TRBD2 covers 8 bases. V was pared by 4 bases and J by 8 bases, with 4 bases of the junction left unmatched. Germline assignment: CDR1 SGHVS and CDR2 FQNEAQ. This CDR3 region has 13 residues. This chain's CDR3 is CASSSGGEDEQFF. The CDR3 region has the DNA TGTGCCAGCAGCTCCGGGGGGGAGGATGAGCAGTTCTTC.

CDR3: CTSSLVSRGGALGEQFF. The CDR3 bases are TGTACCAGCAGCTTAGTGTCCCGGGGGGGCGCATTAGGTGAGCAGTTCTTC. This chain links TRBV7-2 with TRBJ2-1; 8 nucleotides agree with TRBD2. The germline CDR1 and CDR2 sequences are SGHTA and FQGNSA. J gave up 9 bases and V 1 base, and 14 bases lay outside the gene matches. The CDR3 is made up of 17 amino acids. Based on the CDR3 plus reference TRBV7-2 and TRBJ2-1, the full variable domain is GAGVSQSPSNKVTEKGKDVELRCDPISGHTALYWYRQSLGQGLEFLIYFQGNSAPDKSGLPSDRFSAERTGGSVSTLTIQRTQQEDSAVYLCTSSLVSRGGALGEQFFGPGTRLTVL.

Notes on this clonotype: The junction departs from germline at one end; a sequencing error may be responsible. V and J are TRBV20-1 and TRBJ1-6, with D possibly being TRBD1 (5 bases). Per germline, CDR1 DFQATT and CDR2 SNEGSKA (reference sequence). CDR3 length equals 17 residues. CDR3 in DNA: TGCAGTGCTCGAGAATCCAGGGCCAGTCTCTCTTCTTCACCCCTCCACTTT. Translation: CSARESRASLSSSPLHF.

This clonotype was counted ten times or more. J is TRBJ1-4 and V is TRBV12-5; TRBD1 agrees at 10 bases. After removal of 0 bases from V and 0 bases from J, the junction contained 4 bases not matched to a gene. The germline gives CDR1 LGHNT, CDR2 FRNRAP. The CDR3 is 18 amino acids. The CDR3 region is CASGLVGQGPPTNEKLFF. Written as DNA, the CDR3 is TGTGCTAGTGGTTTGGTGGGACAGGGGCCCCCAACTAATGAAAAACTGTTTTTT.

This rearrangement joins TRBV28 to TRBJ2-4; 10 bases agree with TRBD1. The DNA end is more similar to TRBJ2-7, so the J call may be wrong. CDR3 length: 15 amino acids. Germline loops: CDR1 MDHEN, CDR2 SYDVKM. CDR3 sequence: CASRLWGTGVYEQYF. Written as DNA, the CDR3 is TGTGCCAGCAGACTCTGGGGGACAGGGGTGTACGAGCAGTACTTC.

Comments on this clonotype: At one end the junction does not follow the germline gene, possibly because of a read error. The CDR3 loop reads CASSYPDGAGIF. The CDR3 DNA follows: TGTGCCAGCAGTTACCCCGACGGCGCTGGGATCTTT. The chain recombines TRBV6-6 with TRBJ1-1; D uncertain. The germline gives CDR1 MNHNY, CDR2 SVGAGI (reference sequence). The length of the CDR3 is 12 residues.

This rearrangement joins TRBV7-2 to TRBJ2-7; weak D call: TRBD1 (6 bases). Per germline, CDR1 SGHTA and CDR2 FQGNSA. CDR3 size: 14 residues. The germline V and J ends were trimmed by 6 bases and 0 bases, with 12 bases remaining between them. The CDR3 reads CASRGAGASYEQYF. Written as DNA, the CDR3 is TGTGCCAGCAGGGGGGCAGGGGCCTCCTACGAGCAGTACTTC.